What follows describes a single T cell receptor (beta chain). Its antigen remains undetermined. There are no base qualities to consult, and no much larger clone falls within one base. The cohort comprised 666 healthy bone marrow donors. All cohort members were sampled while nominally healthy, although unrecorded immune exposures were likely present. The donor tested CMV seropositive and was one of the 289 seropositive cohort members. Every donor gave a peripheral blood sample, and the peripheral blood mononuclear cells from that sample were used for TCR beta sequencing. The Qiagen DNeasy Blood Extraction Kit was used to extract genomic DNA from the blood cell samples. Libraries were built with the immunoSEQ multiplex PCR assay. The multiplex PCR relied on a mix of 60 forward primers for TCR Vbeta segments and 13 reverse primers for TCR Jbeta segments. The CDR3 region of rearranged TCR beta genes was amplified from genomic DNA by a multiplex PCR assay. The Illumina HiSeq System was used to sequence the amplified TCR beta libraries as 87-base-pair reads. The original pipeline was this. A later analysis counted about 80 million unique TCR beta chains across the 666 repertoires, and some 12 million of these chains were shared by at least two donors. Raw reads were error-corrected and collapsed into unique sequences by a nearest-neighbor algorithm in which closely related sequences were merged to remove PCR and sequencing errors. To assign V, D and J gene segments, CDR3 sequences were aligned to IMGT reference sequences. For a sequence to be retained, a match of at least six nucleotides to both a V gene segment and a J gene segment was required. Rearrangements were classified as productive when the CDR3 lacked stop codons and remained in frame with V and J, and all other rearrangements were classified as non-productive. Following IMGT convention, CDR3 was defined as the stretch from the second conserved V-encoded cysteine up to the conserved J-encoded phenylalanine. The earlier analysis of about 590 of the donors excluded sequences that lacked an unambiguous match to a single V gene segment. In an earlier analysis of roughly 600 of the donors, a V segment was called functional when productive rearrangements were above 56.7%, and segregating when the standard deviation between donors exceeded 5%. A statistical classification framework was built to diagnose cytomegalovirus status from the catalog of TCR beta chain sequences. V and J gene assignment, in a later analysis, came from comparing TCR nucleotide sequences with IMGT/GENE-DB human TR gene sequences. In a later analysis, CDR3 sequences and most-parsimonious VDJ recombination scenarios were assigned using the TCRdist pipeline. In a later analysis, each TCR beta chain was defined by its CDR3 amino acid sequence together with its V-gene family, and reads without a unique V-gene family were excluded. A later analysis removed 592 highly shared, low-generation-probability nucleotide sequences to deal with suspected cross-contamination and a sequencing artifact. In a later analysis, a clonal expansion index was calculated for each public chain from normalized within-repertoire ranks of inferred template counts. In a later analysis, generation probabilities were computed with a VDJ recombination model fitted to out-of-frame rearrangements, and the resulting probabilities were checked against IGoR. In a later analysis, TCR-TCR, TCR-HLA and TCR-CMV co-occurrence was scored with hypergeometric tests, and a repertoire-size bias correction was applied to TCR pairs. A later analysis estimated false discovery rates by permuting HLA or CMV assignments 20 times. In a later analysis, co-occurring TCRs were grouped using DBSCAN, and TCRdist sequence similarity was added for clustering within HLA-allele-positive subsets. Repertoires with fewer than 30,000 or more than 120,000 public chains were left out of co-occurrence clustering, as were about 5 repertoires with anomalous nucleotide sharing. TCRdb limited this immuneACCESS table to in-frame rearrangements with V and J called. A share of clones is missing; checked studies link under half to unresolved V genes, and the rest is unexplained. V and J calls and clone size follow that table, whereas D and trimming were derived from the DNA. This sample lists roughly 63,000 clones; roughly 73% were detected once. The top ten clonotypes cover roughly 25% of the sample.

The record originates from a study of cytomegalovirus exposure and HLA in healthy donors (dated by TCRdb to 2017 to 2019). Some background on the complete study: In an earlier analysis of some 550 of the donors, 276 Gb of sequence data and just under 120 million unique TCR beta sequences from 150 million to 200 million T cells were reported. Roughly 300 gigabases of sequencing data and tens of millions of unique TCR sequences were included in an early release covering around 650 HLA-typed donors. The genetic ancestry cluster associated with self-reported Caucasian donors included 81% of the roughly 360 genotyped donors. The study aimed to test whether signatures of past pathogen exposure could be identified by cataloging public T cell receptors. The study profiled the T cell repertoires of 500 to 800 subjects by immunosequencing and related them to cytomegalovirus serostatus. Besides the first cohort of some 670 subjects, a separate validation cohort made up of 120 different subjects was used. To predict cytomegalovirus infection status, the study brought together high-throughput TCR immunosequencing, statistical association of individual TCRs with disease status, and machine learning. A later analysis re-analyzed previously published TCR beta repertoires from roughly 690 donors and added high-resolution HLA genotyping to study TCR occurrence patterns. Rather than drawing on any new phenotypic data, the later analysis identified candidate immune exposures from TCR beta sequences and the way those sequences occurred across donors. An earlier analysis of 587 of the donors used high-throughput TCR beta sequencing to judge whether each TCR beta V gene segment behaved as functional or pseudogenic. Donor age, sex, ethnicity and CMV serostatus were collected together with the repertoire data. In a later genetic analysis, genome-wide SNP genotypes for about 55% of the roughly 700 donors were used, and that subset was treated as a discovery cohort. All discovery cohort repertoires had been generated using a single sequencing platform. Class I and class II HLA loci were covered by the typing at four-digit resolution. Typing coverage differed by locus: A, B, C, DRB1 and DQB1 were typed in roughly 620-630 donors, DQA1 in 522, DPA1 in 600 to 610, and DPB1 in just under 480. Because of strong linkage in the cohort, 5 or 6 DR-DQ haplotypes were treated as single units for association and clustering. Among approximately 370 genotyped donors of the cohort, an average of approximately 240,000 unique TCR beta nucleotide sequences was sequenced per donor, of which roughly 17% were non-productive. What the work shows at the level of the full study, not this receptor alone: An association between a missense DCLRE1C variant and V-gene and J-gene trimming of TCR beta chains was found in a later genetic analysis and replicated in an independent cohort. An earlier analysis of approximately 590 of the donors showed that most TCR beta V segments appeared in productive rearrangements either about 87% or about 30% of the time, which broadly matched IMGT annotations. Presence/absence analyses assumed roughly uniform sequencing depth across donors, an assumption that may not hold. A later genetic analysis reported fewer N-insertions in productive TCRs among donors in an Asian-associated ancestry cluster than the roughly 640-donor mean. A total of fewer than 200 TCR beta chains were listed by the study as associated with cytomegalovirus. A group of highly shared sequence variants was considered likely to be a technical artifact of the sequencing pipeline. Because some donors lacked HLA typing at each locus, the association tests relied only on the typed subset. In a later analysis, HLA-associated TCR beta chains were found to be more clonally expanded and to have lower generation probabilities than equally common non-associated chains. Most CMV-associated TCR beta chains appeared to be HLA-restricted in a later analysis, and the HLA associations seemed to be driven largely by CMV exposure. Some IMGT-functional V segments, including TRBV6-2 and TRBV6-3, could not be distinguished by the 87-base-pair reads and were therefore excluded. Most TCR sequences were observed very rarely across donors, whereas some public TCRs were present in many individuals. A later analysis reported that several top co-occurrence clusters appeared linked to parvovirus B19, influenza, CMV and Epstein-Barr virus. This cohort had only TCR beta chains sequenced, and the lack of alpha or paired-chain data limited which features could be detected. Specific HLA alleles were associated with over 15,000 TCR beta sequences at a false discovery rate of 0.05 in a later analysis. When HLA alleles, especially DR and DQ, strongly co-occurred, attributing TCR associations to individual alleles was difficult. In a later analysis, the rate of TCR association differed among HLA loci, with DRB1 alleles having the most associated TCRs and HLA-C alleles having the fewest. Immune exposure information for the cohort was limited to CMV serostatus. The earlier analysis of 587 of the donors excluded about 16 rarely observed V segments, including chromosome 9 orphons, because counts were too low. It was suggested by the authors that the approach could potentially be generalized to other disease states and immunological phenotypes. Linkage disequilibrium might explain the correlated functional status among segregating V segments, but an unknown experimental factor could not be excluded. A few of the identified cytomegalovirus-associated TCR beta chains were confirmed in vitro to be specific for cytomegalovirus antigens. A further reported finding was that TCR beta sequences accurately predicted the HLA-A and HLA-B alleles for most subjects in the first cohort. In both the original and validation cohorts, the classifier was reported to diagnose cytomegalovirus status with high specificity and sensitivity.

CDR1 and CDR2, looked up from the germline V gene, are SGHTA and FQGNSA. There are 16 amino acids in the CDR3, from cysteine to phenylalanine inclusive. Of the read, only the CDR3 DNA is kept; its 48 bases are in frame from base 1. Trimmed from V: 5 bases; trimmed from J: 2 bases; junction bases lacking a gene match: 9. The chain joins TRBV7-2 to TRBJ1-3; TRBD1 aligns with 7 central bases. This receptor was identified in a middle-aged woman in good health and CMV-seropositive. The sample was PBMCs. At the DNA level, the sequence is TGTGCCAGCAGCGAACGACAGGGACTGACTGGAAACACCATATATTTT. This encodes CASSERQGLTGNTIYF.